These 27 T cell receptor beta chains came from one sample sequenced in a study of cytomegalovirus exposure and HLA in healthy donors. Both 60 Vbeta primers and 13 Jbeta primers went into the PCR. Assay used: immunoSEQ multiplex PCR; TCRdb lists only in-frame clones, some missing. The top ten clones hold more than 3% of a sample with 180,000 or so clones, 70% to 85% of them seen once. The specimen sequenced was PBMCs. The receptor set was obtained from a woman in her fifties or sixties in good health and CMV-seropositive.

The J gene is TRBJ2-1, the V gene TRBV9; TRBD2 aligns across 11 bases. Germline-derived CDR1 and CDR2 are SGDLS and YYNGEE. Trimming cost V 0 bases and J 5 bases; bases outside gene matches: 4. This CDR3 contains 16 residues. CDR3 coding DNA: TGTGCCAGCAGCGTAGACGATAGCGGGAGGGACAATGAGCAGTTCTTC. Its protein is CASSVDDSGRDNEQFF. Based on the CDR3 plus reference TRBV9 and TRBJ2-1, the full variable domain is DSGVTQTPKHLITATGQRVTLRCSPRSGDLSVYWYQQSLDQGLQFLIQYYNGEERAKGNILERFSAQQFPDLHSELNLSSLELGDSALYFCASSVDDSGRDNEQFFGPGTRLTVL.

CDR3 in amino acids: CASSSLGLAGTSYYNEQFF. The CDR3, as DNA: TGCGCCAGCAGCTCATTAGGACTAGCGGGGACTTCATACTACAATGAGCAGTTCTTC. The chain is built from TRBV5-1 and TRBJ2-1, with 12 bases identical to TRBD2. V was clipped by 3 bases and J by 3 bases; unmatched bases: 13. Germline CDR1 is SGHRS and CDR2 is YFSETQ. CDR3 length: 19 residues.

This clone has a single count. In DNA, the CDR3 is TGTGCCAGCAGCTTTGAGGTACGGGGAGAGACCCAGTACTTC. Translated, it gives CASSFEVRGETQYF. The chain is built from TRBV7-2 and TRBJ2-5; tentative D call: TRBD2 (5 bases). V was cut by 3 bases and J by 4 bases, with 12 bases left in between. In germline, CDR1 is SGHTA, CDR2 FQGNSA. CDR3 length: 14 amino acids. Variable domain in full (rest from reference TRBV7-2 and TRBJ2-5): GAGVSQSPSNKVTEKGKDVELRCDPISGHTALYWYRQSLGQGLEFLIYFQGNSAPDKSGLPSDRFSAERTGGSVSTLTIQRTQQEDSAVYLCASSFEVRGETQYFGPGTRLLVL.

The chain recombines TRBV5-5 with TRBJ2-1; TRBD1 matches at 7 bases. The CDR3 totals 15 residues. Germline V CDR1 and CDR2: SGHKS, YYEKEE (reference sequence). Trimming at V came to 5 bases and at J to 5 bases, leaving 10 bases not matched to a gene. DNA of the CDR3: TGTGCCAGCAGGGGAGTCGGGACAGTAGACAATGAGCAGTTCTTC. Encoded protein: CASRGVGTVDNEQFF.

The chain links TRBV5-1 to TRBJ2-7; TRBD1 agrees at 7 bases. CDR1 and CDR2 (germline): SGHRS, YFSETQ. V gave up 2 bases and J gave up 4 bases; unmatched junction bases: 3. This CDR3 is 13 amino acids long. CDR3 sequence: CASSFLTGYEQYF. In nucleotides, the CDR3 is TGCGCCAGCAGCTTCCTGACAGGGTACGAGCAGTACTTC.

The rearrangement links TRBV28 to TRBJ1-2; D is undetermined. Trimming took off 1 base at V and 8 bases at J, with 8 bases between the two ends. This CDR3 contains 12 residues. Germline V gene data show CDR1 as MDHEN and CDR2 as SYDVKM. CDR3 DNA sequence: TGTGCCAGCAGTTTATTTCAGCGAGGCTACACCTTC. Its translation: CASSLFQRGYTF.

J is TRBJ2-1 and V is TRBV7-2; 8 bases fit TRBD2. Trimming cost V 1 base and J 7 bases; bases outside gene matches: 6. Germline V gives CDR1 SGHTA, CDR2 FQGNSA. The CDR3 extends over 15 amino acids. The CDR3 sequence: CASSLGILAENEQFF. CDR3 sequence (DNA): TGTGCCAGCAGCTTAGGAATACTAGCGGAAAATGAGCAGTTCTTC.

The chain links TRBV15 to TRBJ1-1; D is unresolved. V was shortened by 0 bases and J by 1 base, with 6 bases between the two germline ends. The CDR3 is 14 residues long. Germline assignment: CDR1 LNHNV and CDR2 YYDKDF (reference sequence). The CDR3 region has the DNA TGTGCCACCAGCAGAGATCGAGGGAACACTGAAGCTTTCTTT. Its translation is CATSRDRGNTEAFF.

The genes are TRBV5-4 and TRBJ2-5; D might be TRBD1 (6 bases). The CDR3 is 14 amino acids. The ends were cut back, 0 bases at V and 2 bases at J, with 8 bases in the middle. Germline lookup yields CDR1 SGHNT and CDR2 YYREEE (reference sequence). CDR3 region: CASSLGTVQETQYF. CDR3 DNA: TGTGCCAGCAGCTTGGGGACAGTACAAGAGACCCAGTACTTC.

CDR3 residues: CASSVEAVAVPIYF. The CDR3 DNA is TGTGCCAGCAGCGTAGAGGCAGTGGCGGTTCCCATATATTTT. The V gene is TRBV9, the J gene TRBJ1-3; D ambiguous. CDR1 is SGDLS, CDR2 YYNGEE, per germline. The CDR3 is 14 amino acids. Between the trimmed V and J ends, which lost 0 bases and 11 bases, there was a span of 15 bases.

The rearrangement joins TRBV5-4 to TRBJ1-3, with D maybe TRBD1 (5 bases). CDR3 length: 17 residues. V lost 4 bases to trimming and J lost 5 bases, with 22 bases between them. From germline, CDR1 is SGHNT and CDR2 YYREEE (reference sequence). The CDR3 sequence: CASSRDFRRGDRNTIYF. For the CDR3, the DNA is TGTGCCAGCAGCCGGGACTTCCGAAGAGGGGATAGAAACACCATATATTTT. Drawing the rest from reference TRBV5-4 and TRBJ1-3, the complete variable domain is ETGVTQSPTHLIKTRGQQVTLRCSSQSGHNTVSWYQQALGQGPQFIFQYYREEENGRGNFPPRFSGLQFPNYSSELNVNALELDDSALYLCASSRDFRRGDRNTIYFGEGSWLTVV.

This sequence joins TRBV7-9 and TRBJ2-1, with 12 nucleotides matching TRBD2. The germline V gene encodes CDR1 SEHNR and CDR2 FQNEAQ (reference sequence). The junction had 7 bases not matched to a gene; V was cut back by 4 bases and J by 9 bases. This CDR3 has 15 amino acids. The CDR3 region is CASSSLAGGQVEQFF. CDR3 nucleotides: TGTGCCAGCAGCTCCCTAGCGGGGGGGCAGGTTGAGCAGTTCTTC.

This rearrangement joins TRBV30 to TRBJ1-6; D is unclear. Trimming cost V 6 bases and J 5 bases, with 17 bases left between them. The CDR3 has 15 amino acids. CDR1 GTSNPN and CDR2 SVGIG come from the germline V gene (reference sequence). CDR3 coding DNA: TGTGCCTGCCCCGGAGTAGTGCGAGATAATTCACCCCTCCACTTT. Translation: CACPGVVRDNSPLHF.

CDR3 coding DNA: TGTGCCAGCAGTTTATACTACAGGGTAGGGATCCAAGAGACCCAGTACTTC. Translated, it gives CASSLYYRVGIQETQYF. V and J are TRBV2 and TRBJ2-5; D perhaps matches TRBD1 (6 bases). This CDR3 comprises 17 residues. V was pared by 5 bases and J by 1 base, with 20 bases between. Germline CDR1 SNHLY, CDR2 FYNNEI.

The chain combines TRBV5-1 with TRBJ1-3, with 8 bases aligning to TRBD1. Looked up from germline, CDR1 is SGHRS and CDR2 is YFSETQ. The CDR3 sequence is 14 residues long. J was trimmed by 8 bases and V by 4 bases; bases with no gene match: 8. The CDR3 sequence is CASSMGQVGDTIYF. For the CDR3, the DNA is TGCGCCAGCAGCATGGGACAGGTGGGGGACACCATATATTTT.

Only a few counts were recorded for this clone. The rearrangement joins TRBV19 to TRBJ2-2, with D unresolved. Germline loops: CDR1 LNHDA, CDR2 SQIVND (reference sequence). The germline V and J ends were trimmed by 3 bases and 2 bases, with 7 bases remaining between them. There are 14 residues in the CDR3. CDR3 DNA sequence: TGTGCCAGTAGTATTTACAGAAACACCGGGGAGCTGTTTTTT. This gives the protein CASSIYRNTGELFF.

The CDR3 here is CASRFEEIVNTEAFF. CDR3 in DNA: TGTGCCAGCAGATTCGAGGAAATCGTGAACACTGAAGCTTTCTTT. The rearrangement links TRBV6-5 to TRBJ1-1; D not certain. This CDR3 comprises 15 residues. Germline-derived CDR1 and CDR2 are MNHEY and SVGAGI. With 6 bases removed from V and 0 bases from J, the gap between germline ends came to 14 bases.

V gene TRBV18 combines with J gene TRBJ2-2; a possible D gene is TRBD1 (6 bases). The CDR3 has 15 residues. Trimming cost V 0 bases and J 4 bases, with 9 bases left between them. Germline CDR1 KGHSH, CDR2 LQKENI. In nucleotides, the CDR3 is TGTGCCAGCTCACCACCTACAGGGCGCACCGGGGAGCTGTTTTTT. It encodes CASSPPTGRTGELFF. The full variable domain, rest sourced from reference TRBV18 and TRBJ2-2, is NAGVMQNPRHLVRRRGQEARLRCSPMKGHSHVYWYRQLPEEGLKFMVYLQKENIIDESGMPKERFSAEFPKEGPSILRIQQVVRGDSAAYFCASSPPTGRTGELFFGEGSRLTVL.

The V and J genes are TRBV18 and TRBJ2-1, with a tentative D call TRBD1 (5 bases). The V gene lost 3 bases and the J gene lost 5 bases, with 14 bases spanning the gap. The V gene's germline CDR1 is KGHSH and CDR2 LQKENI. The CDR3 length is 15 residues. CDR3 sequence (DNA): TGTGCCAGCTCACCTCGACAGACCAAAAACAATGAGCAGTTCTTC. This codes for CASSPRQTKNNEQFF.

The rearrangement links TRBV11-1 to TRBJ2-2; 9 bases fit TRBD2. The CDR3 totals 15 residues. Germline lookup yields CDR1 SGHAT and CDR2 FQDESV (reference sequence). With 5 bases clipped from V and 6 bases from J, the junction kept 7 bases outside the gene matches. CDR3 DNA sequence: TGTGCCAGCAGCCGGACTAGCGTTACGTCCGGGGAGCTGTTTTTT. As protein: CASSRTSVTSGELFF.

The sample holds one count of this clone. This chain uses TRBV2 with TRBJ1-2; 10 bases line up with TRBD1. Trimming cost V 8 bases and J 3 bases; bases outside gene matches: 9. Germline CDR1 reads SNHLY; CDR2 reads FYNNEI. The CDR3 has 15 amino acids. The CDR3 protein is CASERRTGGDYGYTF. CDR3 coding DNA: TGTGCCAGCGAACGAAGGACAGGGGGAGACTATGGCTACACCTTC.

V and J are TRBV6-5 and TRBJ1-4; D not resolved. The CDR3 is 15 residues long. The ends were cut back, 4 bases at V and 6 bases at J, with 15 bases in the middle. Germline V CDR1 and CDR2: MNHEY, SVGAGI. The CDR3 region is CASSLSGRWDEKLFF. DNA of the CDR3: TGTGCCAGCAGTTTGTCGGGGAGGTGGGATGAAAAACTGTTTTTT.

J is TRBJ2-5 and V is TRBV5-1, with 9 positions matching TRBD1. The J call is in doubt because the DNA end fits TRBJ2-7 better. Germline V gives CDR1 SGHRS, CDR2 YFSETQ. This CDR3 region has 19 residues. As DNA, the CDR3 is TGCGCCAGCAGCTCTCTCAGACCCGGGACAGGGTCCCCTCCCCACGAGCAGTACTTC. Protein sequence: CASSSLRPGTGSPPHEQYF.

The J gene is TRBJ2-7, the V gene TRBV7-2, with a weak D call TRBD1 (6 bases). The CDR3 has 14 amino acids. V dropped 5 bases and J dropped 4 bases, with 15 bases sitting between them. From germline, CDR1 is SGHTA and CDR2 FQGNSA. The CDR3 bases are TGTGCCAGCAGCGAGACAGGACGGAGGTACGAGCAGTACTTC. Its protein product is CASSETGRRYEQYF.

The V call is TRBV7-3, the J call TRBJ2-6, with D possibly TRBD2 on 6 matching bases. The CDR3 loop spans 14 amino acids. Germline CDR1 SGHTA, CDR2 FQGTGA. Trimming took 6 bases from V and 4 from J, leaving 10 bases between them. CDR3 region: CASSGGSGANVLTF. As DNA, the CDR3 is TGTGCCAGCAGTGGGGGGTCGGGGGCCAACGTCCTGACTTTC.

In its sample, this clone was seen once. The chain recombines TRBV12-5 with TRBJ1-2; 10 bases agree with TRBD1. The CDR3 totals 14 residues. Germline V CDR1 and CDR2: LGHNT, FRNRAP. Trimming removed 6 bases from V and 8 bases from J; junction bases left unmatched: 9. The CDR3 is CASGLDRGLGGYTF. The CDR3 DNA reads TGTGCTAGTGGGCTCGACAGGGGGCTGGGGGGCTACACCTTC.

The V call is TRBV19, the J call TRBJ1-2; 7 bases are a match to TRBD1. In germline, CDR1 is LNHDA, CDR2 SQIVND (reference sequence). Trimming removed 1 base from V and 2 bases from J; junction bases left unmatched: 7. CDR3 length: 16 amino acids. The CDR3 sequence: CASSIALDRRNYGYTF. The CDR3 nucleotides are TGTGCCAGTAGTATAGCCTTGGACAGGCGAAACTATGGCTACACCTTC.